The sequence of this T cell receptor beta chain was determined in a study of graft-versus-host responses after intestinal transplantation. Study context: The study gave all recipients anti-thymocyte globulin induction, then tacrolimus and steroids for 2 to 3 years. Points from the study as a whole: Recipient marrow showed GvH clones, some seen first in ileum or blood.

As for this clone: Antigen: not known.

V shed 8 bases and J 4 bases; nucleotides not matched to a gene: 5. The CDR3 sequence is 14 residues long. Germline CDR1 reads MNHEY; CDR2 reads SMNVEV (reference sequence). The table came from immunoSEQ multiplex PCR; TCRdb's copy has only in-frame clones and leaves some out. The repertoire holds tens of thousands of clones, with 80% to 95% as singletons. The chain employs TRBV27 and TRBJ2-6; 7 bases line up with TRBD1. This sample comprised bone marrow, obtained approximately 100 weeks after intestinal transplantation. The sequence came from a human patient who received an intestinal transplant, so some T cells may come from the graft donor. CDR3 residues: CASPGGRGANVLTF. The CDR3 bases are TGTGCCAGCCCAGGGGGTAGAGGGGCCAACGTCCTGACTTTC. The whole variable domain, filled in from reference TRBV27 and TRBJ2-6, reads EAQVTQNPRYLITVTGKKLTVTCSQNMNHEYMSWYRQDPGLGLRQIYYSMNVEVTDKGDVPEGYKVSRKEKRNFPLILESPSPNQTSLYFCASPGGRGANVLTFGAGSRLTVL.